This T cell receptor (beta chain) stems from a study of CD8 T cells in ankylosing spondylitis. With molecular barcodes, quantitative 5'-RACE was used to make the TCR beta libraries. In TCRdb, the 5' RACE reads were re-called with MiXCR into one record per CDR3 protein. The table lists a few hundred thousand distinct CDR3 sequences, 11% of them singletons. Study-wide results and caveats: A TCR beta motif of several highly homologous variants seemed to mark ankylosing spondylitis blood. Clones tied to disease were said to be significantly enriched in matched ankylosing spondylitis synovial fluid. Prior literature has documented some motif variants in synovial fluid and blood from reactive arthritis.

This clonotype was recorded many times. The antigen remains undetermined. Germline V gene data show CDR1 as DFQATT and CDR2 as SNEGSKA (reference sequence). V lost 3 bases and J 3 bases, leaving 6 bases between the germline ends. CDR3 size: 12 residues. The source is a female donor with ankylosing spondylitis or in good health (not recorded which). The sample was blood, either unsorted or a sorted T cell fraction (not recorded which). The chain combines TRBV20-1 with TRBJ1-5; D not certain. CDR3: CSASDNNQPQHF. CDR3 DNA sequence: TGCAGTGCTAGTGACAACAATCAGCCCCAGCATTTT.